The 8 T cell receptor beta chains reported below all come from one sample, sequenced in a study of CD8+ T cells in alopecia areata. As for treatment: oral pan-JAK inhibitor, 5-10 mg twice daily. cDNA serving as the sequencing template came from extracted, reverse transcribed RNA. TCRdb keeps only in-frame clones here, not all; method: immunoSEQ multiplex PCR. The table has more than 90,000 clones, 55% to 70% seen once. This specimen consisted of CD8+ T cells sorted from blood, obtained at approximately week 60, from a patient treated with tofacitinib. The receptors derive from a human donor with alopecia areata.

This clone was observed a single time. The genes are TRBV7-3 and TRBJ1-2; 9 bases are shared with TRBD1. CDR1 is SGHTA, CDR2 FQGTGA, per germline. CDR3 length: 15 amino acids. V lost 5 bases, J lost 1 base, and 5 bases stayed unmatched. CDR3 DNA sequence: TGTGCCAGCAGCCCGATGACAGGGGGTAACTATGGCTACACCTTC. This sequence encodes CASSPMTGGNYGYTF.

The chain recombines TRBV2 with TRBJ1-1; 10 bases are shared with TRBD1. The CDR3 has 16 residues. The V segment lost 6 bases and the J segment 2 bases; nucleotides outside the gene matches: 9. Germline loops: CDR1 SNHLY, CDR2 FYNNEI. CDR3 nucleotide sequence: TGTGCCAGCAGGTTCACCGGGACAGGGGCAAACACTGAAGCTTTCTTT. This sequence encodes CASRFTGTGANTEAFF. The full variable domain, its missing parts supplied by reference TRBV2 and TRBJ1-1, is EPEVTQTPSHQVTQMGQEVILRCVPISNHLYFYWYRQILGQKVEFLVSFYNNEISEKSEIFDDQFSVERPDGSNFTLKIRSTKLEDSAMYFCASRFTGTGANTEAFFGQGTRLTVV.

The chain employs TRBV15 and TRBJ1-1; D may be TRBD1 (5 bases). V lost 2 bases and J lost 1, with 11 bases in between. The CDR3 is 15 residues long. Per the germline V gene, CDR1 is LNHNV and CDR2 is YYDKDF (reference sequence). The CDR3 DNA follows: TGTGCCACCAGCAGACGAACAGGATGGAACACTGAAGCTTTCTTT. It specifies CATSRRTGWNTEAFF.

The chain has TRBV2 and TRBJ2-3, with D possibly matching TRBD1 (6 bases). The V gene's germline CDR1 is SNHLY and CDR2 FYNNEI. The CDR3 loop spans 13 amino acids. Trimming took 7 bases from V and 0 from J, leaving 8 bases between them. CDR3 loop: CASTGDSTDTQYF. The CDR3 bases are TGTGCCAGCACAGGGGACAGCACAGATACGCAGTATTTT.

This clone was counted a single time. This chain connects TRBV9 to TRBJ2-7; weak D call: TRBD1 (6 bases). Trimming shortened V by 3 bases and J by 0 bases, and 13 bases separated the two germline ends. The CDR3 covers 15 residues. Per germline, CDR1 SGDLS and CDR2 YYNGEE. The CDR3 spells CASSASQGSSYEQYF. Here the CDR3 DNA reads TGTGCCAGCAGCGCAAGCCAGGGGAGCTCCTACGAGCAGTACTTC.

The chain recombines TRBV9 with TRBJ1-4, with D unclear. The germline gives CDR1 SGDLS, CDR2 YYNGEE. V was clipped by 0 bases and J by 5 bases, with 8 bases between them. CDR3 size: 14 residues. The CDR3 coding sequence is TGTGCCAGCAGCGTAGACGGCCTCAATGAAAAACTGTTTTTT. Amino acids: CASSVDGLNEKLFF. The variable domain in full, completed from reference TRBV9 and TRBJ1-4, reads DSGVTQTPKHLITATGQRVTLRCSPRSGDLSVYWYQQSLDQGLQFLIQYYNGEERAKGNILERFSAQQFPDLHSELNLSSLELGDSALYFCASSVDGLNEKLFFGSGTQLSVL.

The chain couples TRBV7-8 to TRBJ2-1, with TRBD1 as a possible D gene (5 bases). V dropped 3 bases and J dropped 6 bases, with 12 bases sitting between them. This CDR3 has 14 amino acids. CDR1 and CDR2 (germline): SGHVS, FQNEAQ. In DNA, the CDR3 is TGTGCCAGCAGCTTCAGGGCCCCCGGCAATGAGCAGTTCTTC. This codes for CASSFRAPGNEQFF.

The chain is built from TRBV4-1 and TRBJ2-5; no clear D. This CDR3 comprises 14 residues. The V end was cut by 4 bases, the J end by 2 bases, with 11 bases between. Germline CDR1 reads MGHRA; CDR2 reads YSYEKL. In nucleotides, the CDR3 is TGCGCCAGCAGCCCCCGGGCAGTACAAGAGACCCAGTACTTC. It is translated as CASSPRAVQETQYF.